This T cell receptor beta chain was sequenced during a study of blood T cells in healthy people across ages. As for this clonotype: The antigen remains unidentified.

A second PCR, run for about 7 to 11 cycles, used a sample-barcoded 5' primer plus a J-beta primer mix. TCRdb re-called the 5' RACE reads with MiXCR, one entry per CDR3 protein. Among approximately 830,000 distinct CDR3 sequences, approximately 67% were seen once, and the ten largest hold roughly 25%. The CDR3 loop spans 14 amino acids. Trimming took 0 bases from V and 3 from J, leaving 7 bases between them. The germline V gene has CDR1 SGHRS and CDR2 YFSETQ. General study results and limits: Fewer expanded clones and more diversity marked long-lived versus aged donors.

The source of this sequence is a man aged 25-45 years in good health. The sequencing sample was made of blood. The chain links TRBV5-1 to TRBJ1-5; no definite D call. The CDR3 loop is CASSLDGPNQPQHF. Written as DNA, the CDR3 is TGCGCCAGCAGCTTGGATGGGCCCAATCAGCCCCAGCATTTT.